The T cell receptor (beta chain) described here comes from a study of shared clonotypes between healthy human individuals. V dropped 8 bases and J dropped 3 bases, with 7 bases sitting between them. This CDR3 is built from 12 residues. Germline V gene sequence: CDR1 MNHEY, CDR2 SVGAGI. The repertoire was sequenced with immunoSEQ multiplex PCR; TCRdb's copy has only in-frame clones and lacks some. The table lists about half a million clones, roughly 80% of them singletons, with roughly 13% in the top ten. J is TRBJ2-2 and V is TRBV6-5; D gene uncertain. The clonotype comes from a woman aged 40 to 50 in good health. Some clones in this sample may be carry-over from other donors' samples. Sequencing used PBMCs. The CDR3 is CASSRDTGELFF. CDR3 bases: TGTGCCAGCTCGAGAGACACCGGGGAGCTGTTTTTT.